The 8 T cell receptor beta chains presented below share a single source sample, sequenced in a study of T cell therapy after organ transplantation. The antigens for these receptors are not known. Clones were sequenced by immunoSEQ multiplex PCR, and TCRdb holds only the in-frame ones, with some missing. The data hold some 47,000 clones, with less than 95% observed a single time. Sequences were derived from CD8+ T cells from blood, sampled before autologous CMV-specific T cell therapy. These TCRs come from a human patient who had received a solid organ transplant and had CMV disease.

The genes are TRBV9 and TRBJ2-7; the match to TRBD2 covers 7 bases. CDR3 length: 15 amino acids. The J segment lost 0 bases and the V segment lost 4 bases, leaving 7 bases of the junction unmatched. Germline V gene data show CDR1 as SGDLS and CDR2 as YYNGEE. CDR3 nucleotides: TGTGCCAGCAGCTCTGGCTCGGGGGGCTCCTACGAGCAGTACTTC. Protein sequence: CASSSGSGGSYEQYF.

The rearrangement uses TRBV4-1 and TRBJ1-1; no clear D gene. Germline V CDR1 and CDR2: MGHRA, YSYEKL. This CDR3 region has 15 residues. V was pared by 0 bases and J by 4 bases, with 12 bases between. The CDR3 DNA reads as TGCGCCAGCAGCCAAGAGGCAGCCACGGGCACTGAAGCTTTCTTT. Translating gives CASSQEAATGTEAFF.

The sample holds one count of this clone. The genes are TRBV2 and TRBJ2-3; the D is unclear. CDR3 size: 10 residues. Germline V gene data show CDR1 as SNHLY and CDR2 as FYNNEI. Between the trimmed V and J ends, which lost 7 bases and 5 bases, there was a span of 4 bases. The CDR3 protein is CASTRDTQYF. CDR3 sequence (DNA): TGTGCCAGCACACGAGATACGCAGTATTTT.

CDR3: CASSQDSGNTIYF. DNA for the CDR3: TGTGCCAGCAGCCAAGACTCTGGAAACACCATATATTTT. This rearrangement joins TRBV14 to TRBJ1-3; no clear D. The length of the CDR3 is 13 residues. Trimming removed 0 bases at V and 0 bases at J, with 0 bases between. Germline CDR1 and CDR2: SGHDN and FVKESK. The full variable domain, completed using reference TRBV14 and TRBJ1-3, is EAGVTQFPSHSVIEKGQTVTLRCDPISGHDNLYWYRRVMGKEIKFLLHFVKESKQDESGMPNNRFLAERTGGTYSTLKVQPAELEDSGVYFCASSQDSGNTIYFGEGSWLTVV.

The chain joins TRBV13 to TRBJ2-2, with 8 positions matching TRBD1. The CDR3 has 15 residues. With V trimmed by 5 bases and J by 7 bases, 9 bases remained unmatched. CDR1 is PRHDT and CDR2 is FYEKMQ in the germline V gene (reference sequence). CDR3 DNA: TGTGCCAGCAGCCCCCAGGACAGGGCGGGCGGGGAGCTGTTTTTT. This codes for CASSPQDRAGGELFF.

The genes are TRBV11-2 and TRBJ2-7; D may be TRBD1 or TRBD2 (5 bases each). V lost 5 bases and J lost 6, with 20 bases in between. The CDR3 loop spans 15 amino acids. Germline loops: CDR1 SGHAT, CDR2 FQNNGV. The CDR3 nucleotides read TGTGCCAGCAGCCCTAAGTGGCAGGGAGTAGGCGAGCAGTACTTC. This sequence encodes CASSPKWQGVGEQYF.

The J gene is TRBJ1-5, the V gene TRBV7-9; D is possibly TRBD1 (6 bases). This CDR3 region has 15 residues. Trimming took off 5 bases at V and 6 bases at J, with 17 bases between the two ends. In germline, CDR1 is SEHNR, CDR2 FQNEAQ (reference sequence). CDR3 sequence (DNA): TGTGCCAGCAGCCAGGGGTTGGGGGGCCTTCAGCCCCAGCATTTT. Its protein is CASSQGLGGLQPQHF.

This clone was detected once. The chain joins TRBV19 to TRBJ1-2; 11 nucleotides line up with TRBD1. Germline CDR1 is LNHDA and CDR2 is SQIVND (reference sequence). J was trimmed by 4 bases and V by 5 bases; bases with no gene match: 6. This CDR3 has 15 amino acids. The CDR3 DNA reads TGTGCCAGTAGTCCGGGGACAGGGGGTGCCTATGGCTACACCTTC. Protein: CASSPGTGGAYGYTF.